This T cell receptor (beta chain) comes out of a study of response to subunit inactivated influenza vaccine. The CDR3 is 13 amino acids. V lost 4 bases to trimming and J lost 3 bases, with 12 bases between them. Germline assignment: CDR1 SQVTM and CDR2 ANQGSEA. TCRdb redid the calling of the RT-PCR reads with MiXCR, one entry per CDR3 protein. There are approximately 500,000 distinct CDR3 sequences in the sample; 10% to 15% occur only once, and roughly 13% lies in the top ten. The sample holds a few counts of this clonotype. Material: PBMCs from blood, obtained more than 35 days after vaccination. The genes are TRBV29-1 and TRBJ1-1; D perhaps matches TRBD1 (5 bases). The receptor's source is a man between 45 and 60 years old who received an inactivated influenza vaccine. The CDR3, as DNA: TGCAGCGTTGCGGCAGGGCGGGACACTGAAGCTTTCTTT. Its protein product is CSVAAGRDTEAFF.